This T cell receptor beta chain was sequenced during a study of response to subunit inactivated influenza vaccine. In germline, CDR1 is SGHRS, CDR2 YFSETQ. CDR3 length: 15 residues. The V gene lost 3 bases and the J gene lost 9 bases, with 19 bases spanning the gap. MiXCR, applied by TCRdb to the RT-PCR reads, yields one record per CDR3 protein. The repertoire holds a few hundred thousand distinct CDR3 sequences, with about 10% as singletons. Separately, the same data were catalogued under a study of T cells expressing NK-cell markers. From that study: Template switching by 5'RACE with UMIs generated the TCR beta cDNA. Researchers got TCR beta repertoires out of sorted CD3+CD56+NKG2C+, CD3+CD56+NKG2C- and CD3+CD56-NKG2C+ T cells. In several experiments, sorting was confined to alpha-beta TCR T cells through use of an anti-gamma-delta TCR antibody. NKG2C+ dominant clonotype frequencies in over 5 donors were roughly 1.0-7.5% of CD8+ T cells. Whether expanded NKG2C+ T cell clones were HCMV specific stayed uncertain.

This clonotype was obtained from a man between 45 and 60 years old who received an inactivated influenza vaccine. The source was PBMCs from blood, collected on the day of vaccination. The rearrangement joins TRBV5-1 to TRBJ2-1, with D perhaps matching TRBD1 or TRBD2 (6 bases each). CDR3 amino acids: CASSSEGLKGGEQFF. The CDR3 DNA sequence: TGCGCCAGCAGCTCGGAGGGTTTGAAGGGGGGTGAGCAGTTCTTC.